The 11 T cell receptor beta chains listed next were all sequenced from one sample in a study of blood T cell repertoires in COVID-19. Only in-frame clones appear in the TCRdb table, and some are missing; sequencing was by immunoSEQ multiplex PCR. The sample has 250,000 to 300,000 clones; about nine tenths are singletons. The material sequenced was PBMCs or T cells enriched from blood (not recorded which). The receptors originated from a middle-aged woman with acute COVID-19.

In regard to this clone: Compared with germline, one end of the junction differs, possibly owing to a read error. V is TRBV5-1 and J is TRBJ2-1; 9 positions agree with TRBD2. The CDR3 sequence is 16 residues long. The V gene's germline CDR1 is SGHRS and CDR2 YFSETQ. The CDR3 is CASSLELAGPYTEQFF. The CDR3 DNA reads as TGCGCCAGCAGCTTAGAACTAGCGGGCCCCTACACTGAGCAGTTCTTC.

The chain joins TRBV3-1 (or the pseudogene TRBV3-2) to TRBJ2-7; 8 bases fit TRBD2. The germline gives CDR1 LGHDT, CDR2 YNNKEL (reference sequence). This CDR3 is built from 15 residues. J lost 2 bases, V lost 1 base, and 4 bases had no gene match. CDR3 region: CASSQAGGGPYEQYF. CDR3 nucleotides: TGTGCCAGCAGCCAAGCGGGAGGGGGGCCCTACGAGCAGTACTTC.

The chain links TRBV18 to TRBJ2-5; D is perhaps TRBD2 (5 bases). Looked up from germline, CDR1 is KGHSH and CDR2 is LQKENI. V was clipped by 3 bases and J by 4 bases, with 9 bases between them. This CDR3 has 13 amino acids. The CDR3 nucleotides read TGTGCCAGCTCACCGATGGGGAGAGAGACCCAGTACTTC. This gives the protein CASSPMGRETQYF. Filled out from reference TRBV18 and TRBJ2-5, the complete variable domain reads NAGVMQNPRHLVRRRGQEARLRCSPMKGHSHVYWYRQLPEEGLKFMVYLQKENIIDESGMPKERFSAEFPKEGPSILRIQQVVRGDSAAYFCASSPMGRETQYFGPGTRLLVL.

V and J are TRBV7-8 and TRBJ2-7; D is perhaps TRBD2 (7 bases). CDR1 and CDR2 (germline): SGHVS, FQNEAQ. V was clipped by 1 base and J by 5 bases, with 15 bases between them. The CDR3 loop spans 15 amino acids. The CDR3 protein is CASSLEGGGPDEQYF. The CDR3 nucleotides read TGTGCCAGCAGCTTAGAGGGGGGGGGCCCAGACGAGCAGTACTTC.

The rearrangement uses TRBV12-2 and TRBJ1-6; TRBD1, the table's D call, lacks a check against the DNA. TRBV12-2 is listed as a pseudogene. The CDR3 has 17 residues. CDR3 amino acids: CASRSPPGFFYNSPLHF. The CDR3 DNA reads TGTGCAAGTCGCTCCCCCCCAGGGTTCTTCTATAATTCACCCCTCCACTTT.

This chain connects TRBV2 to TRBJ1-6, with TRBD1 matching 7 bases. Germline values: CDR1 SNHLY, CDR2 FYNNEI. This CDR3 spans 14 amino acids. J was trimmed by 7 bases and V by 3 bases; bases with no gene match: 3. This CDR3 reads CASSDGTDNSPLHF. CDR3 DNA sequence: TGTGCCAGCAGTGATGGGACAGACAATTCACCCCTCCACTTT.

The chain has TRBV5-1 and TRBJ1-1; D is uncertain. V lost 0 bases to trimming and J lost 5 bases, with 14 bases between them. CDR1 is SGHRS, CDR2 YFSETQ, per germline. The CDR3 spans 15 residues. The CDR3 spells CASSLGRRESTEAFF. The CDR3 DNA reads TGCGCCAGCAGCTTGGGGCGGAGGGAATCGACTGAAGCTTTCTTT.

V and J are TRBV29-1 and TRBJ2-3, with TRBD1 identical over 10 bases. J gave up 2 bases and V 7 bases, and 9 bases lay outside the gene matches. The CDR3 is 15 residues long. Germline values: CDR1 SQVTM, CDR2 ANQGSEA. CDR3 nucleotide sequence: TGCAGCGCCGCCCTGGGACAGGGGTTCACAGATACGCAGTATTTT. Amino acids: CSAALGQGFTDTQYF.

This clone was recorded once. This chain uses TRBV29-1 with TRBJ1-2; D ambiguous. The CDR3 is 12 residues long. Between the trimmed V and J ends, which lost 4 bases and 7 bases, there was a span of 13 bases. Germline-derived CDR1 and CDR2 are SQVTM and ANQGSEA. As DNA, the CDR3 is TGCAGCGTTGCACCCGGGGATGGTGGCTACACCTTC. Translation: CSVAPGDGGYTF.

The chain links TRBV4-1 to TRBJ2-1, with D perhaps matching TRBD1 (5 bases). This CDR3 contains 17 residues. The germline CDR1 and CDR2 sequences are MGHRA and YSYEKL. The V end was cut by 4 bases, the J end by 0 bases, with 16 bases between. The CDR3: CASSPRQYPDSYNEQFF. The DNA for the CDR3 is TGCGCCAGCAGCCCCAGACAGTACCCGGACTCCTACAATGAGCAGTTCTTC.

The genes are TRBV24-1 and TRBJ1-2, with 8 bases identical to TRBD1. The germline CDR1 and CDR2 sequences are KGHDR and SFDVKD. J was trimmed by 8 bases and V by 5 bases; bases with no gene match: 6. CDR3 length equals 13 residues. The CDR3 reads CATSAQGARGYTF. The CDR3 DNA reads TGTGCCACCAGTGCTCAGGGGGCTCGGGGCTACACCTTC.